These T cell receptor beta chains were read from a single sample in a study of beta chain features in type 1 diabetes. The table came from immunoSEQ multiplex PCR; TCRdb's copy has only in-frame clones and leaves some out. The table has hundreds of thousands of clones, 8% seen once. Sequencing used central memory CD4+ T cells from blood. The receptors here all came from a woman under 30 in good health. Each CDR3 is given with its conserved first and last residue. The D gene is left open where the match is weak. Only some rows state a clone size, as once, few, many or a class for expanded clones.

V gene,D gene,clone size,J gene,CDR3 DNA,CDR3 protein
TRBV9,-,few,TRBJ2-7,TGTGCCAGCAGCGTGGGCCCGAGCTCCTACGAGCAGTACTTC,CASSVGPSSYEQYF
TRBV7-9,-,-,TRBJ1-2,TGTGCCAGCAGCCCCCAAGTGGATGGCTACACCTTC,CASSPQVDGYTF
TRBV7-2,-,few,TRBJ2-1,TGTGCCAGCAGCCCTACCGGGACCTCCTACAATGAGCAGTTCTTC,CASSPTGTSYNEQFF
TRBV6-5,TRBD2,few,TRBJ2-5,TGTGCCAGCAGTTACGGGACTAGCGAGGAGACCCAGTACTTC,CASSYGTSEETQYF
TRBV28,-,few,TRBJ2-5,TGTGCCAGCAGCCGTAGCGTTTTGGGAGCGTCGGTAGAGACCCAGTACTTC,CASSRSVLGASVETQYF
TRBV16,TRBD1,-,TRBJ2-5,TGTGCCAGCAGCCCCACGACAGGGGGCGGGCGAGAGACCCAGTACTTC,CASSPTTGGGRETQYF
TRBV9,-,-,TRBJ2-2,TGTGCCAGCAGCGTCGAACAGTCAGGGATGGAGACCGGGGAGCTGTTTTTT,CASSVEQSGMETGELFF
TRBV7-3,TRBD2,-,TRBJ2-7,TGTGCCAGCAGCCCGATAGGCCGGGACTACTCCTACGAGCAGTACTTC,CASSPIGRDYSYEQYF
TRBV7-3,TRBD1,-,TRBJ2-1,TGTGCCAGCAGCTTAAACGGACAGGGAGGAGATGAGCAGTTCTTC,CASSLNGQGGDEQFF
TRBV2,-,few,TRBJ2-7,TGTGCCAGCAGTCTAGGGGGATACGAGCAGTACTTC,CASSLGGYEQYF
TRBV5-1,-,-,TRBJ2-1,TGCGCCAGCAGCTTGGGGCCCTCGTTGGTCAATGAGCAGTTCTTC,CASSLGPSLVNEQFF
TRBV18,-,few,TRBJ2-4,TGTGCCAGCTCACCGACTGACAGAAAAAACATTCAGTACTTC,CASSPTDRKNIQYF
TRBV7-6,-,many,TRBJ2-1,TGTGCCAGCAGCTTCATGGGGAGCAATGAGCAGTTCTTC,CASSFMGSNEQFF
TRBV9,-,-,TRBJ2-1,TGTGCCAGCAGCGTAGTTGCATCGGGAGATACCTATGAGCAGTTCTTC,CASSVVASGDTYEQFF
TRBV5-1,-,-,TRBJ2-5,TGCGCCAGCAGCTTGGGGCAGCGGGCCGTCCAAGAGACCCAGTACTTC,CASSLGQRAVQETQYF
TRBV15,-,many,TRBJ2-1,TGTGCCACCACCCCCCGTTCGTGGGGTGAGCAGTTCTTC,CATTPRSWGEQFF